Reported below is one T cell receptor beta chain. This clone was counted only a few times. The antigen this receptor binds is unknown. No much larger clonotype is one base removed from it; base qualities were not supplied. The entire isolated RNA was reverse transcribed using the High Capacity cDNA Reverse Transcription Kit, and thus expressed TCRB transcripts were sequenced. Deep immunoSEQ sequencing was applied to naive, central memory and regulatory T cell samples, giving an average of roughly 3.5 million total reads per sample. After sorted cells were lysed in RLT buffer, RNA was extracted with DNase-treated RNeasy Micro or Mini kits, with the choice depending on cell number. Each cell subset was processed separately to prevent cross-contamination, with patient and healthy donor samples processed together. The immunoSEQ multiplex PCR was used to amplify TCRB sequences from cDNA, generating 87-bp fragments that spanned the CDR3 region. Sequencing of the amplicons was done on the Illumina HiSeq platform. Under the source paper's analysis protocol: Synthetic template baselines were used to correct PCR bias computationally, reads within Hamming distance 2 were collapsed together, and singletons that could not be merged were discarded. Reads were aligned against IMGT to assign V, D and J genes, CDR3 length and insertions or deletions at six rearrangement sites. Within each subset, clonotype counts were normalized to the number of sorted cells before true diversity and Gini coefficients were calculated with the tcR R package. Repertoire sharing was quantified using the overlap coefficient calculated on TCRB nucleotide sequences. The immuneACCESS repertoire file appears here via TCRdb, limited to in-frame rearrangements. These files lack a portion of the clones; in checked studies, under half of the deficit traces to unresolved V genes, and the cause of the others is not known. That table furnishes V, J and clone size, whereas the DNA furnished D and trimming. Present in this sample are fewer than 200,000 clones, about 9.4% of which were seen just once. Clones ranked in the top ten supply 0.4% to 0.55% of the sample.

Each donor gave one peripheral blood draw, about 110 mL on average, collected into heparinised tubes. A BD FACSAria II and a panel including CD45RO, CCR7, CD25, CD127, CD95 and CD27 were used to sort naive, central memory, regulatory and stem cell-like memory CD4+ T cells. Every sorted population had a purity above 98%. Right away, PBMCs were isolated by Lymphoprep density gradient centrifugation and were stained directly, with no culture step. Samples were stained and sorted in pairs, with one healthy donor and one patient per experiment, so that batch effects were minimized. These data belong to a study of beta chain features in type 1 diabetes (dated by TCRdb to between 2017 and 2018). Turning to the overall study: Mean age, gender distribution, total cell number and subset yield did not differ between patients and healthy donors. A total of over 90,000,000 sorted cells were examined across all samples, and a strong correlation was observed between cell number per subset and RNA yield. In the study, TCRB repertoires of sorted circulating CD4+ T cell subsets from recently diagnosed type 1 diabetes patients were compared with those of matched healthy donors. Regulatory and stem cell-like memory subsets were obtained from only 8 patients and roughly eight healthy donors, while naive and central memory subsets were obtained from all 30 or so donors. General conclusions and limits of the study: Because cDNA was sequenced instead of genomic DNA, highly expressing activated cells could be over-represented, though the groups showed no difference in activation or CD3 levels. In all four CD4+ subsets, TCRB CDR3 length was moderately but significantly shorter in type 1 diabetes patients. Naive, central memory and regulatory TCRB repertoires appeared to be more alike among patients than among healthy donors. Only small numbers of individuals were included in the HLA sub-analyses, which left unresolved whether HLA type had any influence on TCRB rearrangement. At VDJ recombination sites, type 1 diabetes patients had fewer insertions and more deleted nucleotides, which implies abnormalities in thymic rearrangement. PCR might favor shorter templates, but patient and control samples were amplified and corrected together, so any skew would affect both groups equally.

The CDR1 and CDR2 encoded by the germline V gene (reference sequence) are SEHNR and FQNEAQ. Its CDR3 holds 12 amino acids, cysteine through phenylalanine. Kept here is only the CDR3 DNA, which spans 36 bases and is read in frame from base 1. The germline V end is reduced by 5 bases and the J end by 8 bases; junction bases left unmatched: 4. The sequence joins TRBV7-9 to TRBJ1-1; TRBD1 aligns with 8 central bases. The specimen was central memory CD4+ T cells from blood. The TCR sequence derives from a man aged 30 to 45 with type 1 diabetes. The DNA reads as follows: TGTGCCAGCAGCATTGGACAGGGCGAAGCTTTCTTT. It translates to CASSIGQGEAFF.